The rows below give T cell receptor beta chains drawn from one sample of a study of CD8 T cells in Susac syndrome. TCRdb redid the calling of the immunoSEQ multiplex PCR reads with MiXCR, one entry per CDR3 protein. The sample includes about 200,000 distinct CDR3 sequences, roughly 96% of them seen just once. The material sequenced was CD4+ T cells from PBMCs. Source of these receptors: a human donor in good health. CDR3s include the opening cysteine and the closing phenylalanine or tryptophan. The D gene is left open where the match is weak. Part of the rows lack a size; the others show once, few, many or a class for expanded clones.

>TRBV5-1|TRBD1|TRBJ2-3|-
CASSTPGQSTDTQYF
TGCGCCAGCAGCACGCCGGGACAGAGCACAGATACGCAGTATTTT
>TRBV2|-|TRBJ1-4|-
CASSEDRDEGNEKLFF
TGTGCCAGCAGTGAGGACCGGGACGAAGGGAATGAAAAACTGTTTTTT
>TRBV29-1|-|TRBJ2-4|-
CSVANPETKNIQYF
TGCAGCGTTGCTAACCCAGAAACCAAAAACATTCAGTACTTC
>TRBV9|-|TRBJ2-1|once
CASSVRGPTHDNEQFF
TGTGCCAGCAGCGTCCGTGGCCCTACCCATGACAATGAGCAGTTCTTC
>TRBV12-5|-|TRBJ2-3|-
CASGLSQGYTDTQYF
TGTGCTAGTGGTTTGTCACAGGGATACACAGATACGCAGTATTTT
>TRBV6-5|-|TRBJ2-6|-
CASSYYGTRSGANVLTF
TGTGCCAGCAGTTACTACGGGACACGGAGTGGGGCCAACGTCCTGACTTTC
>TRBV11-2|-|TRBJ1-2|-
CASSFPGYRVEGYTF
TGTGCCAGCAGCTTCCCGGGCTACAGGGTAGAAGGCTACACCTTC
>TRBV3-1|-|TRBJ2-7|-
CASSLLQGPSYEQYF
TGTGCCAGCAGCCTTTTGCAGGGGCCGTCCTACGAGCAGTACTTC
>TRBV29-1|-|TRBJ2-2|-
CSVLTDTGELFF
TGCAGCGTGTTAACCGACACCGGGGAGCTGTTTTTT
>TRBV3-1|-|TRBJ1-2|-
CASSQRGGDTGYGYTF
TGTGCCAGCAGCCAAAGGGGTGGAGACACCGGCTATGGCTACACCTTC
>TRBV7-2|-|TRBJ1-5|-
CASSLVGHGTREVHF
-
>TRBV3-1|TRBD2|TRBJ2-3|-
CASSQALAGASTDTQYF
TGTGCCAGCAGCCAAGCTCTAGCGGGGGCCTCCACAGATACGCAGTATTTT
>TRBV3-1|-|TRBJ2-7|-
CASSQSSGDYEQYF
TGTGCCAGCAGCCAATCGTCAGGGGACTACGAGCAGTACTTC
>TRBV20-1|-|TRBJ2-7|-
CSALTDLAVNEQYF
TGCAGTGCCCTAACCGACCTGGCGGTAAACGAGCAGTACTTC
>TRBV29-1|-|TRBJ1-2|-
CSVKGSEFNYGYTF
TGCAGCGTTAAGGGGTCAGAATTTAACTATGGCTACACCTTC
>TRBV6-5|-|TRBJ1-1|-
CASRPTESNTEAFF
TGTGCCAGCAGACCGACAGAGTCGAACACTGAAGCTTTCTTT
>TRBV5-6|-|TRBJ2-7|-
CASSSQGEQYF
TGTGCCAGCAGCTCGCAGGGCGAGCAGTACTTC
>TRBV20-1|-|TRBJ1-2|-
CSARDLAAPLGYGYTF
TGCAGTGCTAGAGATCTGGCAGCTCCGCTTGGCTATGGCTACACCTTC
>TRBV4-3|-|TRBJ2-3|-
CASSQGASPSTDTQYF
TGCGCCAGCAGCCAAGGGGCGTCGCCTAGCACAGATACGCAGTATTTT
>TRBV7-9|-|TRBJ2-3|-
CASSLAIEGVGTDTQYF
TGTGCCAGCAGCTTAGCTATCGAGGGAGTTGGCACAGATACGCAGTATTTT
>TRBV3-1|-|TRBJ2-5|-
CASLSGEVGETQYF
TGTGCCAGCTTATCGGGAGAGGTTGGGGAGACCCAGTACTTC
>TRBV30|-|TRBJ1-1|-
CAWIDSDRDTEAFF
TGTGCCTGGATCGACAGCGACAGAGACACTGAAGCTTTCTTT
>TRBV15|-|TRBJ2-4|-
CATSSNGGNIQYF
TGTGCCACCAGCAGTAATGGGGGAAACATTCAGTACTTC
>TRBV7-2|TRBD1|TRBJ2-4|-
CASRRRFGQGGIQYF
TGTGCCAGCAGGCGAAGATTTGGACAGGGGGGCATTCAGTACTTC
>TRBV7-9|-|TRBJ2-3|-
CASSSPSGTQYF
TGTGCCAGCAGCTCCCCGAGTGGTACGCAGTATTTT
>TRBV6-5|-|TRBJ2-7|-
CASSYDRRVYEQYF
TGTGCCAGCAGTTACGACAGGCGCGTCTACGAGCAGTACTTC
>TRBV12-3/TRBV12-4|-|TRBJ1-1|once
CASSLRPAGSNTEAFF
TGTGCCAGCAGTTTAAGGCCGGCGGGATCGAACACTGAAGCTTTCTTT
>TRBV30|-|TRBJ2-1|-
CAWRDSSYNEQFF
TGTGCCTGGAGGGACAGCTCCTACAATGAGCAGTTCTTC
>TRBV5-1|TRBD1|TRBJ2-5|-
CASSFNGQAQETQYF
TGCGCCAGCAGCTTTAACGGACAGGCTCAAGAGACCCAGTACTTC
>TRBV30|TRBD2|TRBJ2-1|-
CASSSGSYNEQFF
TGTGCCTCTTCTAGCGGGAGTTACAATGAGCAGTTCTTC
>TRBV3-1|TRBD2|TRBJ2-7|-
CASSQAASGGYEQYF
TGTGCCAGCAGCCAGGCGGCTAGCGGGGGTTACGAGCAGTACTTC